A selection of T cell receptor beta chains follows, all from one sample in a study of T cells in Graves' hyperthyroidism and ophthalmopathy. TCRdb re-analysed the multiplex PCR reads in MiXCR, keeping a single row per CDR3 protein. Of about 640,000 distinct CDR3 sequences in the sample, around 13% were seen once. The material sequenced was blood. All receptors come from a woman aged 50 to 60 with Graves' ophthalmopathy. Each CDR3 is given with its conserved first and last residue. Fields, in order: V gene, J gene, clone size, D gene, CDR3 DNA, CDR3 protein. A D gene is named only where the DNA matches it firmly. A clone size is listed for some rows: how often the clone was seen (once, few, many), or a class if it is expanded.

V gene: TRBV29-1; J gene: TRBJ2-2; clone size: NA; D gene: NA; CDR3 DNA: TGCAGCTCTATCCTCTGGGGGACCGGGGAGCTGTTTTTT; CDR3 protein: CSSILWGTGELFF
V gene: TRBV29-1; J gene: TRBJ2-7; clone size: NA; D gene: TRBD2; CDR3 DNA: TGCAGCGTCGTCAGACTAGCGGGAGGGTACAATGAGCAGTACTTC; CDR3 protein: CSVVRLAGGYNEQYF
V gene: TRBV6-2/TRBV6-3; J gene: TRBJ2-3; clone size: NA; D gene: TRBD2; CDR3 DNA: TGTGCCGTAAAGCGGGATAGCACAGATACGCAGTATTTT; CDR3 protein: CAVKRDSTDTQYF
V gene: TRBV6-6; J gene: TRBJ1-5; clone size: many; D gene: NA; CDR3 DNA: TGTGCCAGCAGTTACGACCACAGCAATCAGCCCCAGCATTTT; CDR3 protein: CASSYDHSNQPQHF
V gene: TRBV5-1; J gene: TRBJ2-7; clone size: many; D gene: TRBD1; CDR3 DNA: TGCGCCAGTGGGACAGGGTCGTCAGACGAGCAGTACTTC; CDR3 protein: CASGTGSSDEQYF
V gene: TRBV19; J gene: TRBJ2-1; clone size: NA; D gene: NA; CDR3 DNA: TGTGCCAGTAGTTACACGAGAGCGAATGAGCAGTTCTTC; CDR3 protein: CASSYTRANEQFF
V gene: TRBV12-3/TRBV12-4; J gene: TRBJ2-3; clone size: NA; D gene: TRBD2; CDR3 DNA: TGTGCCAGCAGTATCCGGACTAGCGGGAGATCACAAGTTACGCAGTATTTT; CDR3 protein: CASSIRTSGRSQVTQYF
V gene: TRBV5-5; J gene: TRBJ2-3; clone size: NA; D gene: NA; CDR3 DNA: TGTGCCAGCACCTCGGATCCGACAAACCCGAGGGATACGCAGTATTTT; CDR3 protein: CASTSDPTNPRDTQYF
V gene: TRBV5-1; J gene: TRBJ2-3; clone size: many; D gene: TRBD2; CDR3 DNA: TGCGCCAGCAGCTTGCGTCCGGGAGGCCCAGATACGCAGTATTTT; CDR3 protein: CASSLRPGGPDTQYF
V gene: TRBV7-9; J gene: TRBJ1-6; clone size: NA; D gene: NA; CDR3 DNA: TGTGCCAGCAGCGGACAAGCGTTACCCCTCCACTTT; CDR3 protein: CASSGQALPLHF
V gene: TRBV12-3/TRBV12-4; J gene: TRBJ1-5; clone size: NA; D gene: NA; CDR3 DNA: TGTGCCAGCAGTTTCTCTCGGGGAAACAATCAGCCCCAGCATTTT; CDR3 protein: CASSFSRGNNQPQHF
V gene: TRBV18; J gene: TRBJ2-7; clone size: NA; D gene: TRBD1; CDR3 DNA: TGTGCCAGCTCACCGGCCCGCAGGGGGTTTCCCTACGAGCAGTACTTC; CDR3 protein: CASSPARRGFPYEQYF
V gene: TRBV30; J gene: TRBJ2-3; clone size: few; D gene: NA; CDR3 DNA: TGTGCCTGGAGTCCTGGCGGGATCGGGATGGATACGCAGTATTTT; CDR3 protein: CAWSPGGIGMDTQYF
V gene: TRBV28; J gene: TRBJ2-6; clone size: many; D gene: NA; CDR3 DNA: TGTGCCAGCAGTCGAATGGGACCGGGGGGGGCCAACGTCCTGACTTTC; CDR3 protein: CASSRMGPGGANVLTF
V gene: TRBV5-1; J gene: TRBJ2-3; clone size: many; D gene: TRBD1; CDR3 DNA: TGCGCCAGCAGCCCTCAGACAGGGGCCCACACAGATACGCAGTATTTT; CDR3 protein: CASSPQTGAHTDTQYF
V gene: TRBV27; J gene: TRBJ1-4; clone size: NA; D gene: NA; CDR3 DNA: TGTGCCAGCAGTTCCGATTTTATGGGGCCCGCAACTAATGAAAAACTGTTTTTT; CDR3 protein: CASSSDFMGPATNEKLFF
V gene: TRBV12-5; J gene: TRBJ2-1; clone size: NA; D gene: TRBD1; CDR3 DNA: TGTGCTAGTGGGAACTACAGGGGGCAAATTTACAATGAGCAGTTCTTC; CDR3 protein: CASGNYRGQIYNEQFF
V gene: TRBV7-9; J gene: TRBJ2-4; clone size: few; D gene: TRBD2; CDR3 DNA: TGTGCCAGCAGCTCGGGACTAGCGGGAATCATTCAGTACTTC; CDR3 protein: CASSSGLAGIIQYF